This passage covers 4 T cell receptor beta chains from one sample sequenced in a study of breast tumors, draining lymph nodes, adjacent tissues. TCRdb reanalysed the multiplex PCR reads using MiXCR and keeps one entry per CDR3 protein. The table shows 150,000 to 200,000 distinct CDR3 sequences, with about 34% occurring only once. Samples came from axillary lymph nodes draining the breast cancer. The material sequenced was axillary lymph node tissue. The source of these receptors is a female donor with breast cancer. Some clones in this sample may be carry-over from other donors' samples.

This clonotype has only a few counts. The J gene is TRBJ1-1, the V gene TRBV7-2, with D maybe TRBD1 (5 bases). The germline gives CDR1 SGHTA, CDR2 FQGNSA. The CDR3 runs 14 residues. V shed 7 bases and J shed 2 bases, with 14 bases lying between them. CDR3 nucleotide sequence: TGTGCCAGCATGGTGGGACGGGTAAACACTGAAGCTTTCTTT. Its protein product is CASMVGRVNTEAFF.

This CDR3 reads CASSLPGQGDLGELFF. The CDR3, as DNA: TGTGCCAGCAGCTTACCGGGACAGGGGGACTTAGGGGAGCTGTTTTTT. This chain links TRBV9 with TRBJ2-2; 11 bases are a match to TRBD1. Trimming took 4 bases from V and 8 from J; bases not matched to a gene: 10. Germline lookup yields CDR1 SGDLS and CDR2 YYNGEE. The CDR3 runs 16 residues. Combining the CDR3 with reference TRBV9 and TRBJ2-2 gives the whole variable domain DSGVTQTPKHLITATGQRVTLRCSPRSGDLSVYWYQQSLDQGLQFLIQYYNGEERAKGNILERFSAQQFPDLHSELNLSSLELGDSALYFCASSLPGQGDLGELFFGEGSRLTVL.

This clonotype showed up many times. The V and J genes are TRBV10-2 and TRBJ2-1; TRBD2 aligns across 9 bases. The CDR3 sequence is 13 residues long. V trimming: 6 bases; J trimming: 9 bases; junction bases outside the gene matches: 6. Per germline, CDR1 WSHSY and CDR2 SAAADI. CDR3 protein: CASRAGGQGEQFF. As DNA, the CDR3 is TGCGCCAGCAGGGCGGGGGGGCAAGGTGAGCAGTTCTTC.

V and J are TRBV7-9 and TRBJ1-1; perhaps TRBD1 as D (6 bases). V lost 1 base, J lost 5 bases, and 11 bases lay in between. The CDR3 length is 14 residues. Germline assignment: CDR1 SEHNR and CDR2 FQNEAQ (reference sequence). CDR3: CASSLGGPGTEAFF. CDR3 sequence (DNA): TGTGCCAGCAGCTTAGGGGGGCCGGGGACTGAAGCTTTCTTT.